Below are 9 T cell receptor beta chains sequenced from a single sample in a study of Ad26.COV2.S vaccination and SARS-CoV-2 variants. Data came from immunoSEQ multiplex PCR; TCRdb stores just in-frame clones and leaves some out. The sample holds hundreds of thousands of clones; 70% to 90% are singletons and the top ten take approximately 1.5%. As for treatment: around 19 received Ad26.COV2.S at low or high dose, single or two shots; 5 received placebo; per-sample allocation not given. On day 63 after the first injection, vaccine and placebo recipients gave samples. The specimen was peripheral blood, collected in a trial of Ad26.COV2.S vaccine versus placebo. These receptors were taken from a person between 18 and 60 years old who received the Ad26.COV2.S COVID-19 vaccine or a placebo.

Here the CDR3 reads CASSLGFEGAKEKLFF. In DNA, the CDR3 is TGTGCCAGCAGCTTGGGTTTCGAAGGGGCAAAGGAAAAACTGTTTTTT. V is TRBV5-8 and J is TRBJ1-4; D possibly corresponds to TRBD1 (5 bases). Trimming pared 0 bases from V and 8 bases from J, leaving 17 bases between. This CDR3 is built from 16 residues. Germline CDR1 SGHTS, CDR2 YDEGEE.

About this clone itself: The same CDR3 can be traced to other DNA sequences in this sample. CDR3 nucleotides: TGTGCCAGCAGTCTGGCGGGAGGTATCCACGAGCAGTACTTC. It specifies CASSLAGGIHEQYF. The chain links TRBV27 to TRBJ2-7, with TRBD2 identical over 8 bases. CDR1 is MNHEY, CDR2 SMNVEV, per germline (reference sequence). Trimming took 5 bases from V and 5 from J; bases not matched to a gene: 8. The CDR3 has 14 amino acids.

This chain uses TRBV2 with TRBJ1-1; D not resolved. The V gene lost 6 bases and the J gene lost 7 bases, with 12 bases spanning the gap. This CDR3 is built from 12 residues. Germline V gene sequence: CDR1 SNHLY, CDR2 FYNNEI. This chain's CDR3 is CASRRFHLEAFF. For the CDR3, the DNA is TGTGCCAGCAGGAGGTTCCACCTTGAAGCTTTCTTT.

The genes are TRBV7-2 and TRBJ2-5; no clear D. Per germline, CDR1 SGHTA and CDR2 FQGNSA. There are 14 residues in the CDR3. Trimming pared 4 bases from V and 2 bases from J, leaving 11 bases between. CDR3 bases: TGTGCCAGCAGCTCAGCTGTGGGACAAGAGACCCAGTACTTC. Translating gives CASSSAVGQETQYF.

V gene TRBV4-3 combines with J gene TRBJ2-2; D unclear. Germline V gene data show CDR1 as LGHNA and CDR2 as YSLEER. Trimming stripped 4 bases from V and 3 bases from J, with 9 bases between. There are 14 residues in the CDR3. As DNA, the CDR3 is TGCGCCAGCAGCCCCACTGCTTACACCGGGGAGCTGTTTTTT. It encodes CASSPTAYTGELFF.

This chain uses TRBV2 with TRBJ2-2, with D perhaps TRBD2 (6 bases). There are 14 residues in the CDR3. Trimming stripped 4 bases from V and 4 bases from J, with 10 bases between. Looked up from germline, CDR1 is SNHLY and CDR2 is FYNNEI. In DNA form, the CDR3 reads TGTGCCAGCAGTGTTGAGGGAGGCACCGGGGAGCTGTTTTTT. Its protein product is CASSVEGGTGELFF.

The rearrangement joins TRBV5-6 to TRBJ1-3, with 7 bases fitting TRBD1. CDR1 is SGHDT and CDR2 is YYEEEE in the germline V gene. Trimming removed 4 bases from V and 2 bases from J; junction bases left unmatched: 9. CDR3 length: 16 residues. The CDR3 reads CASSPPGQRTGNTIYF. Written as DNA, the CDR3 is TGTGCCAGCAGCCCACCGGGACAGCGAACTGGAAACACCATATATTTT. Supplemented by reference TRBV5-6 and TRBJ1-3, the full variable domain reads DAGVTQSPTHLIKTRGQQVTLRCSPKSGHDTVSWYQQALGQGPQFIFQYYEEEERQRGNFPDRFSGHQFPNYSSELNVNALLLGDSALYLCASSPPGQRTGNTIYFGEGSWLTVV.

This chain connects TRBV12-3 or TRBV12-4 to TRBJ2-3; 12 positions match TRBD2. This CDR3 is built from 13 residues. V shed 9 bases and J 5 bases; nucleotides not matched to a gene: 3. The chain's CDR3 is CASLAGGGDTQYF. The CDR3 region has the DNA TGTGCCAGTCTAGCGGGGGGGGGAGATACGCAGTATTTT.

This clone was seen a single time. The chain uses TRBV11-2 and TRBJ2-3; TRBD2 matches at 8 bases. This CDR3 spans 17 amino acids. Per germline, CDR1 SGHAT and CDR2 FQNNGV. V lost 1 base, J lost 0 bases, and 6 bases stayed unmatched. The CDR3 DNA is TGTGCCAGCAGCTTAGCCCGGGGACTAGAGAGCACAGATACGCAGTATTTT. Protein product: CASSLARGLESTDTQYF. Filled out from reference TRBV11-2 and TRBJ2-3, the complete variable domain reads EAGVAQSPRYKIIEKRQSVAFWCNPISGHATLYWYQQILGQGPKLLIQFQNNGVVDDSQLPKDRFSAERLKGVDSTLKIQPAKLEDSAVYLCASSLARGLESTDTQYFGPGTRLTVL.